This T cell receptor beta chain is drawn from a study of control samples from healthy donors and cancer patients. V dropped 1 base and J dropped 0 bases, with 15 bases sitting between them. The CDR3 extends over 17 amino acids. The germline V gene has CDR1 SGHTA and CDR2 FQGNSA. The assay was immunoSEQ multiplex PCR, and TCRdb's table has in-frame clones only and misses some. The table lists 140,000 to 150,000 clones, around 86% of them singletons. Sequencing was done on a sample of blood. This sequence joins TRBV7-2 and TRBJ1-2, with D unresolved. This receptor was taken from a man between 25 and 39 years old in good health. The CDR3 loop is CASSLVHSGVTNYGYTF. DNA for the CDR3: TGTGCCAGCAGCTTAGTACACTCTGGCGTAACTAACTATGGCTACACCTTC.